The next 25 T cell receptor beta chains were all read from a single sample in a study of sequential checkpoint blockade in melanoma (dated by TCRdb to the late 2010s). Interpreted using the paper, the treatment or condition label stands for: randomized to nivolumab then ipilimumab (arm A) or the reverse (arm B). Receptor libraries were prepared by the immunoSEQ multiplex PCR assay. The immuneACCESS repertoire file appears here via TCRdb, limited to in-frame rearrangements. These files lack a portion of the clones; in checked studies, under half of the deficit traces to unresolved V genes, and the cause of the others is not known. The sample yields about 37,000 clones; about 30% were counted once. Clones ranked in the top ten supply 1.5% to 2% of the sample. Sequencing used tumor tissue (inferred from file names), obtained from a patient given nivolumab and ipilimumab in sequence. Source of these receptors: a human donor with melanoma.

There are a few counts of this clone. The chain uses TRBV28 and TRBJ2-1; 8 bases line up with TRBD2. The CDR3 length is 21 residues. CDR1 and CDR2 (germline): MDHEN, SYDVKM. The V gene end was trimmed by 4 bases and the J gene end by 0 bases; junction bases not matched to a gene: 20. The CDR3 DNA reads TGTGCCAGCAGTTCCCCATGGGCGGGGGGCCTCCTCCTTAGCTCCTACAATGAGCAGTTCTTC. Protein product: CASSSPWAGGLLLSSYNEQFF.

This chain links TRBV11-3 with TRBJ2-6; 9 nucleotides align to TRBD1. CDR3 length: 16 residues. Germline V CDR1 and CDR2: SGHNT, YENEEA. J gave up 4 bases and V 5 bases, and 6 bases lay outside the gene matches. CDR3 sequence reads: CASSATGGAGANVLTF. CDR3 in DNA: TGTGCCAGCAGCGCGACAGGGGGGGCCGGGGCCAACGTCCTGACTTTC.

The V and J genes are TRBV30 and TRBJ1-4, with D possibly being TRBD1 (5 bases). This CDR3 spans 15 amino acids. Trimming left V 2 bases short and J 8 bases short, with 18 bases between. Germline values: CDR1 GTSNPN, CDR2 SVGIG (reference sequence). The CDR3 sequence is CAWSLQVGGGEKLFF. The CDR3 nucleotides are TGTGCCTGGAGTCTCCAAGTTGGTGGGGGAGAAAAACTGTTTTTT.

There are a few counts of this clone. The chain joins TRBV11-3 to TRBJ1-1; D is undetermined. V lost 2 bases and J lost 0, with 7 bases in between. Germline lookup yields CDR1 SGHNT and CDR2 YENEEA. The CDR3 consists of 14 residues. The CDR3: CASSLSGLNTEAFF. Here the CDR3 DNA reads TGTGCCAGCAGCTTAAGCGGGCTGAACACTGAAGCTTTCTTT.

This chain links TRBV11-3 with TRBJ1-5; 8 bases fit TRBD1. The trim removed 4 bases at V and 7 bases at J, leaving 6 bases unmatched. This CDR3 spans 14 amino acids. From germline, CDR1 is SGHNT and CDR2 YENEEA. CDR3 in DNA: TGTGCCAGCAGCTCAGGACAGGGTTACCAGCCCCAGCATTTT. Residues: CASSSGQGYQPQHF.

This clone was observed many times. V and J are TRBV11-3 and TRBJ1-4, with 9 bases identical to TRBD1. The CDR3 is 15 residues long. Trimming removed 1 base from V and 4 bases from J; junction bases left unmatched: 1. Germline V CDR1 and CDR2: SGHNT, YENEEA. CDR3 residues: CASSLGTGVNEKLFF. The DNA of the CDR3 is TGTGCCAGCAGCTTAGGGACAGGGGTTAATGAAAAACTGTTTTTT. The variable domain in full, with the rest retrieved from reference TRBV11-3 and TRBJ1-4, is EAGVVQSPRYKIIEKKQPVAFWCNPISGHNTLYWYLQNLGQGPELLIRYENEEAVDDSQLPKDRFSAERLKGVDSTLKIQPAELGDSAVYLCASSLGTGVNEKLFFGSGTQLSVL.

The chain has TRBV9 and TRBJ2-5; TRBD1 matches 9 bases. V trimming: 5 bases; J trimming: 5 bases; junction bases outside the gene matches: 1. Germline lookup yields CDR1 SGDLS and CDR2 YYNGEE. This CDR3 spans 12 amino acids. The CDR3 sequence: CASRTGGETQYF. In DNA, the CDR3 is TGTGCCAGCAGGACAGGGGGGGAGACCCAGTACTTC.

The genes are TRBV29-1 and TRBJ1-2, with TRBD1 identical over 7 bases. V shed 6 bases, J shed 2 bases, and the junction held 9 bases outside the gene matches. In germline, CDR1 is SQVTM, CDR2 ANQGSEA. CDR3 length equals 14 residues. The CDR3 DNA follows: TGCAGCGTACCCTCAGACAGGGCCAACTATGGCTACACCTTC. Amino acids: CSVPSDRANYGYTF.

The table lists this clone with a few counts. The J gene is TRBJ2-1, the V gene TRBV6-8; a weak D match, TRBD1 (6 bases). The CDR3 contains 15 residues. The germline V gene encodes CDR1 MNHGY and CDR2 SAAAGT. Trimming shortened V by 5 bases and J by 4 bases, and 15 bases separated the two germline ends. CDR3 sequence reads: CASSDQGTRYNEQFF. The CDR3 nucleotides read TGTGCCAGCAGTGACCAGGGGACGCGTTACAATGAGCAGTTCTTC.

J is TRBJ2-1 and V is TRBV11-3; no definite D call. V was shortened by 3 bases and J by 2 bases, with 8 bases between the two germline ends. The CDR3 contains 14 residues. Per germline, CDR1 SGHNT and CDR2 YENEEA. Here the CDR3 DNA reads TGTGCCAGCAGCTTTCGGCTGACCTACAATGAGCAGTTCTTC. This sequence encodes CASSFRLTYNEQFF. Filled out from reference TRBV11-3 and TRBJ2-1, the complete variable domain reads EAGVVQSPRYKIIEKKQPVAFWCNPISGHNTLYWYLQNLGQGPELLIRYENEEAVDDSQLPKDRFSAERLKGVDSTLKIQPAELGDSAVYLCASSFRLTYNEQFFGPGTRLTVL.

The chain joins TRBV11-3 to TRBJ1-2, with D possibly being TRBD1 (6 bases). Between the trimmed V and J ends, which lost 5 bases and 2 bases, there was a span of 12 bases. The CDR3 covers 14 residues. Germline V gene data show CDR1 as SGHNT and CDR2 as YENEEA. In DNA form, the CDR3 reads TGTGCCAGCAGCGGAACAGGGTCGAACTATGGCTACACCTTC. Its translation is CASSGTGSNYGYTF.

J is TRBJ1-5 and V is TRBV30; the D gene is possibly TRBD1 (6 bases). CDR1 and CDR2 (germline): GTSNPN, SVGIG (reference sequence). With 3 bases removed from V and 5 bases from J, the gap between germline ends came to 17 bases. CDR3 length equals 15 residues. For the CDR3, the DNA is TGTGCCTGGAGCCCAATGGGGACAACAGATCAGCCCCAGCATTTT. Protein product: CAWSPMGTTDQPQHF.

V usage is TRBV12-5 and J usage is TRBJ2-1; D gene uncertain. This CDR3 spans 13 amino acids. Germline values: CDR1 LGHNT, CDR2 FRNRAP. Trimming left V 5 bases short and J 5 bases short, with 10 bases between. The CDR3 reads CASGLPGDNEQFF. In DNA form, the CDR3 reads TGTGCTAGTGGTCTCCCGGGCGACAATGAGCAGTTCTTC.

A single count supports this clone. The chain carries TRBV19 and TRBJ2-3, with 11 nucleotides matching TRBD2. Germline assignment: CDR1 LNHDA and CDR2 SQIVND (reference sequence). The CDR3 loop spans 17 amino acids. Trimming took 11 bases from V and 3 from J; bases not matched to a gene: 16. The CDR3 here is CACAPILAGGTTDTQYF. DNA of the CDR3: TGTGCCTGCGCACCCATTTTAGCGGGAGGGACTACAGATACGCAGTATTTT.

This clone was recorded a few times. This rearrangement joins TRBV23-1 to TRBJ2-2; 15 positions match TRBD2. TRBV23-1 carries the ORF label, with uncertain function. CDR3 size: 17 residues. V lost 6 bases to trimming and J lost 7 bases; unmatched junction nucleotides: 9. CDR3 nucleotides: TGCGCCAGCAGCCACGGACTAGCGGGGGGGCAGGACGGGGAGCTGTTTTTT. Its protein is CASSHGLAGGQDGELFF.

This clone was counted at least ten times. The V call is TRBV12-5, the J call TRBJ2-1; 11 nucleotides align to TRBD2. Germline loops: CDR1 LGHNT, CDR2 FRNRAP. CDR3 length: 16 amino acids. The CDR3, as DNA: TGTGCCAGCACCGATTTTAGCGGGAGGGTACGAGATGAGCAGTTCTTC. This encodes CASTDFSGRVRDEQFF.

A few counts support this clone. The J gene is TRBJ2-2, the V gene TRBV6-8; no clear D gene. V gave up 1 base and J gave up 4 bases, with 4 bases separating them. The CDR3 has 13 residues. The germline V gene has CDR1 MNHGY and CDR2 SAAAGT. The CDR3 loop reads CASSYFTTGELFF. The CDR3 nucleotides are TGTGCCAGCAGTTACTTCACCACCGGGGAGCTGTTTTTT.

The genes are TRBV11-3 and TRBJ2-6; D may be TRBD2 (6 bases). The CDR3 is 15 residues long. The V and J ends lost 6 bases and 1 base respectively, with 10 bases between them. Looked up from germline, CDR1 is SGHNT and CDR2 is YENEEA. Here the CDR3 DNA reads TGTGCCAGCAGTCCGGCGGGGTCTGGGGCCAACGTCCTGACTTTC. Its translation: CASSPAGSGANVLTF.

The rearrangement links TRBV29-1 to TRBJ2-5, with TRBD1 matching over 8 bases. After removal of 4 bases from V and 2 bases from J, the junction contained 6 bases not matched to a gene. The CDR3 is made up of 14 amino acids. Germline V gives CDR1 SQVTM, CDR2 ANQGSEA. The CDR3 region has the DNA TGCAGCGTTGCCACAGGGGGATCACAAGAGACCCAGTACTTC. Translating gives CSVATGGSQETQYF.

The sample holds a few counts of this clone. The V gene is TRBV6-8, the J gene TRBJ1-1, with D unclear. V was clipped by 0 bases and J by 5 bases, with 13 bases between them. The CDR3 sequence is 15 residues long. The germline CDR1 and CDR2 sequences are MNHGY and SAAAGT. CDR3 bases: TGTGCCAGCAGTTACTCGGTTAACCTGGGGACTGAAGCTTTCTTT. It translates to CASSYSVNLGTEAFF.

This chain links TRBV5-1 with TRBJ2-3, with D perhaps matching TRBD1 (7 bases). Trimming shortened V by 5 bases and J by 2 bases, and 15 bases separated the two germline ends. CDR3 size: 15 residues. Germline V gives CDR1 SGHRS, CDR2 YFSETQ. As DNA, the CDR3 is TGCGCCAGCAGGACCGGCAGGGGGGTCACAGATACGCAGTATTTT. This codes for CASRTGRGVTDTQYF.

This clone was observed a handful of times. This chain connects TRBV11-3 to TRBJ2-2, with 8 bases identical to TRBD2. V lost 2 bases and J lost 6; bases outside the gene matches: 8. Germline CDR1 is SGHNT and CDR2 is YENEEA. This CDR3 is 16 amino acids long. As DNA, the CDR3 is TGTGCCAGCAGCTTATCGAGCGGGAGAGTTGCCGGGGAGCTGTTTTTT. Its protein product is CASSLSSGRVAGELFF.

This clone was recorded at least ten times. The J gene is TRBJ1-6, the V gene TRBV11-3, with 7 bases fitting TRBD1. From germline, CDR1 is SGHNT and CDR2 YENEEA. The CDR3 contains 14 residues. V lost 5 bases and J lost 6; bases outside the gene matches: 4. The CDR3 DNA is TGTGCCAGCAGCGCCGGACAGGCTAATTCACCCCTCCACTTT. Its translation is CASSAGQANSPLHF.

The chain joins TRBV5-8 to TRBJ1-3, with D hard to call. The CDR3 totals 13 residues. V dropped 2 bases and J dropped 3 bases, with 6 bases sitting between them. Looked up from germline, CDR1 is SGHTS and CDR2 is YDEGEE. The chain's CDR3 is CASSLIHGNTIYF. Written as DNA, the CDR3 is TGTGCCAGCAGCTTAATCCATGGAAACACCATATATTTT.

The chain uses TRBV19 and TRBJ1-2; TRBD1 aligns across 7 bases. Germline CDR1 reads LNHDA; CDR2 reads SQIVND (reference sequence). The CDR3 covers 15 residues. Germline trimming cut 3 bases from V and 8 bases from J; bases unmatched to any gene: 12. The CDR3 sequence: CASSIGQVGLWGYTF. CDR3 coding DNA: TGTGCCAGTAGTATCGGACAGGTGGGATTGTGGGGCTACACCTTC.